These T cell receptor beta chains were read from a single sample in a study of CD8 T cells in Susac syndrome. TCRdb ran MiXCR on the immunoSEQ multiplex PCR reads and lists one entry per CDR3 protein. The table shows about 130,000 distinct CDR3 sequences, with roughly 94% occurring only once. The sequenced sample was CD8+ T cells from PBMCs. The receptors come from a human donor with Susac syndrome. Both conserved end residues are part of each CDR3. The order of the fields is CDR3 length, V gene, D gene, J gene, CDR3 protein, CDR3 DNA. A D gene is named only where the DNA matches it firmly.

>14|TRBV5-4|-|TRBJ1-1
CASSPGPLNTEAFF
TGTGCCAGCAGCCCGGGACCCTTGAACACTGAAGCTTTCTTT
>17|TRBV29-1|-|TRBJ1-2
CSAQLTGTRTANYGYTF
TGCAGCGCCCAACTAACAGGGACGAGGACTGCTAACTATGGCTACACCTTC
>14|TRBV12-3/TRBV12-4|TRBD2|TRBJ2-1
CASSRLALSNEQFF
TGTGCCAGCAGTAGACTAGCCCTGTCCAATGAGCAGTTCTTC
>14|TRBV21-1|-|TRBJ2-1
CASSQRGSQYEQFF
TGTGCCAGCAGCCAAAGAGGCTCACAATATGAGCAGTTCTTC
>14|TRBV29-1|TRBD1|TRBJ1-2
CSVPLGQANYGYTF
TGCAGCGTTCCTCTTGGACAGGCTAACTATGGCTACACCTTC
>9|TRBV28|TRBD1|TRBJ2-7
CASKGQGDF
TGTGCCAGCAAGGGACAGGGGGACTTC
>15|TRBV6-2/TRBV6-3|-|TRBJ1-5
CASRDGTTRNQPQHF
TGTGCCAGCAGGGACGGGACAACTCGCAATCAGCCCCAGCATTTT
>19|TRBV19|-|TRBJ1-1
CASSISLVITPRSNTEAFF
TGTGCCAGTAGTATATCTCTCGTAATCACCCCAAGAAGTAACACTGAAGCTTTCTTT
>15|TRBV7-9|-|TRBJ1-1
CASSKAETGKTEAFF
TGTGCCAGCAGCAAAGCCGAGACAGGAAAGACTGAAGCTTTCTTT
>15|TRBV14|TRBD2|TRBJ2-1
CASSFIAGGDNEQFF
TGTGCCAGCAGTTTTATAGCGGGAGGAGACAATGAGCAGTTCTTC
>14|TRBV7-2|-|TRBJ1-4
CASSLGGYGEKLFF
TGTGCCAGCAGCTTAGGCGGATACGGTGAAAAACTGTTTTTT
>14|TRBV7-8|-|TRBJ2-7
CASSSTGSLYEQYF
TGTGCCAGCAGCTCGACGGGGTCCCTGTACGAGCAGTACTTC
>15|TRBV7-6|-|TRBJ1-5
CASSLAKHGNQPQHF
TGTGCCAGCAGCTTAGCTAAGCACGGCAATCAGCCCCAGCATTTT